This TCR beta chain was identified in a study of neurological immune-mediated disorders. Study findings and constraints: The multiple sclerosis repertoire cluster had no clinical or MRI correlate. On phylogenetic grouping, the repertoires of 18 of 34 multiple sclerosis patients fell within one related-CDR3 cluster, constituting a possible signature.

Using its own MiXCR run on the 5' RACE reads, TCRdb lists one record per CDR3 protein. In the table there are 66,000 or so distinct CDR3 sequences, roughly 5.5% of which are singletons. Per the germline V gene, CDR1 is SGHRS and CDR2 is YFSETQ. V lost 4 bases and J lost 15; bases outside the gene matches: 12. The CDR3 is 13 amino acids. Many counts were recorded for this clonotype. Its antigen is unknown. 2 million PBMCs stored at -80 C were the source of the unsorted libraries. Sequencing was done on a sample of PBMCs. The TCR comes from a woman aged 25 to 39 with multiple sclerosis. V usage is TRBV5-1 and J usage is TRBJ2-3; 9 bases match TRBD2. CDR3 sequence (DNA): TGCGCCAGCAGCCAGAGCGGGGGGAAGTCGTACTATTTT. This translates into CASSQSGGKSYYF.